The present T cell receptor beta chain was sequenced within a study of cytomegalovirus exposure and HLA in healthy donors. Overall study findings and caveats: The study flagged some 170 TCR beta chains as cytomegalovirus-associated.

The CDR3 sequence is 14 residues long. CDR1 and CDR2 (germline): SEHNR, FQNEAQ (reference sequence). V was clipped by 3 bases and J by 7 bases, with 13 bases between them. Comment on this clone: Antigen unknown.

Profiling relied on immunoSEQ multiplex PCR, and the TCRdb table lists in-frame clones only, not all of them. The sample has 250,000 to 350,000 clones, over 75% seen once. The clonotype originates from a man aged 25 to 40 in good health and CMV-seronegative. V is TRBV7-9 and J is TRBJ2-1, with D perhaps matching TRBD2 (7 bases). The sequenced sample consisted of PBMCs. The CDR3: CASSFRGAGNEQFF. As DNA, the CDR3 is TGTGCCAGCAGCTTCCGGGGGGCGGGGAATGAGCAGTTCTTC.